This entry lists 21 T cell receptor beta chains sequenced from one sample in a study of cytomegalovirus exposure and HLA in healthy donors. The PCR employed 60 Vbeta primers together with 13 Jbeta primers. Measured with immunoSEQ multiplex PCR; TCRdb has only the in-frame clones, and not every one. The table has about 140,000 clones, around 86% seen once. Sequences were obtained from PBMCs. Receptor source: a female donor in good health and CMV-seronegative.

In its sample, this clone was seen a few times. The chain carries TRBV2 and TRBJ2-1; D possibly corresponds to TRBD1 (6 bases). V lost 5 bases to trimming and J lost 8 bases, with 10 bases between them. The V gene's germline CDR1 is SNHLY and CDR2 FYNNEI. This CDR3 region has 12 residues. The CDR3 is CASSPQGYEQFF. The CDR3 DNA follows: TGTGCCAGCAGTCCCCAGGGGTATGAGCAGTTCTTC.

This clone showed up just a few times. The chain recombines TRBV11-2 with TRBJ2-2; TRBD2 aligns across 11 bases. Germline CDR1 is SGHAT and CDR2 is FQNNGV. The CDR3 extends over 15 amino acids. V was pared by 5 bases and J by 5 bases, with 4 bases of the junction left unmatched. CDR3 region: CASSPASGRTGELFF. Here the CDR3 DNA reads TGTGCCAGCAGCCCGGCTAGCGGGAGGACCGGGGAGCTGTTTTTT.

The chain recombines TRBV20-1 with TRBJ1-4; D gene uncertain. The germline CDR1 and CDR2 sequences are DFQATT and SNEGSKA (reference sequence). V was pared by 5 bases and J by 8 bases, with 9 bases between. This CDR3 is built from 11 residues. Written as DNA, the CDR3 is TGCAGTGCTCGCCCGGAGGAAAAACTGTTTTTT. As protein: CSARPEEKLFF.

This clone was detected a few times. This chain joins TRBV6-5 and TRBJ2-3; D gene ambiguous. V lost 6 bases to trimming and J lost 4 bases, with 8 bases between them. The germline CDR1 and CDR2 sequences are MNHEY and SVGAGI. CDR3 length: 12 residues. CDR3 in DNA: TGTGCCAGCAGGGAGTCGGCAGATACGCAGTATTTT. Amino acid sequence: CASRESADTQYF.

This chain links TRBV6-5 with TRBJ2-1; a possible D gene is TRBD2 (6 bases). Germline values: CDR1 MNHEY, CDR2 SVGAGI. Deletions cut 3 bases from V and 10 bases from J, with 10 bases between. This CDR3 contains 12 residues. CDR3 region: CASSYRREEQFF. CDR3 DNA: TGTGCCAGCAGTTATAGGAGGGAAGAGCAGTTCTTC.

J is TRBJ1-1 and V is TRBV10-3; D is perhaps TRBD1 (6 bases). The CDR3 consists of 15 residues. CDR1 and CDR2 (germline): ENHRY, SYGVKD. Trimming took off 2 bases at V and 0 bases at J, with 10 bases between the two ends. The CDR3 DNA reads TGTGCCATCAGTGAGGGACAGCGGATGAACACTGAAGCTTTCTTT. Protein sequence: CAISEGQRMNTEAFF.

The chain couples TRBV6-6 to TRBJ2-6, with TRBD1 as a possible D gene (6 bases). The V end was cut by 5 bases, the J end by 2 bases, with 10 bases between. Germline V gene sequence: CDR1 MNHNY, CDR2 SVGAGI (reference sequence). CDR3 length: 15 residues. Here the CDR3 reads CASSPRTAGANVLTF. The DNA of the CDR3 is TGTGCCAGCAGTCCCCGGACAGCTGGGGCCAACGTCCTGACTTTC.

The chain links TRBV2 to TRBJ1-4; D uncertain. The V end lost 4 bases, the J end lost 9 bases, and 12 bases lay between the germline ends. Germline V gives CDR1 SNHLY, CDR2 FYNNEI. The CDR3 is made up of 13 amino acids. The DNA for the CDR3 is TGTGCCAGCAGTGGGACTGGTAGCAAAAAACTGTTTTTT. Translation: CASSGTGSKKLFF.

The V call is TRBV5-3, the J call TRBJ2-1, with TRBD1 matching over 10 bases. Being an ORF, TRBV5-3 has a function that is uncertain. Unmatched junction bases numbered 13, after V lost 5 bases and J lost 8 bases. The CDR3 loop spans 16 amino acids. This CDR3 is CARSNSDRGHHYEQFF. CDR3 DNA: TGTGCCAGAAGTAATTCTGACAGGGGGCATCATTATGAGCAGTTCTTC.

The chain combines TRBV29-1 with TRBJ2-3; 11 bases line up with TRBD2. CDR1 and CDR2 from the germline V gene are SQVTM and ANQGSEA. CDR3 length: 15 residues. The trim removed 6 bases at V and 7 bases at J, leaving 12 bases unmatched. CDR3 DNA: TGCAGCGTAGGGGTGAGACTAGCGGGATGGAATACGCAGTATTTT. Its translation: CSVGVRLAGWNTQYF.

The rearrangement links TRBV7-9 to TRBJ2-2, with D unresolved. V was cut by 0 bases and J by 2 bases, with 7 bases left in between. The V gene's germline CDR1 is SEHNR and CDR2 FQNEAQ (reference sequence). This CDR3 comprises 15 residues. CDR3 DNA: TGTGCCAGCAGCTTAGCAGGAGCCAACACCGGGGAGCTGTTTTTT. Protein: CASSLAGANTGELFF.

CDR3 coding DNA: TGCGCCAGCACCCCTAAGGGGAAGAGCTCCTACGAGCAGTACTTC. Protein: CASTPKGKSSYEQYF. The chain combines TRBV5-1 with TRBJ2-7, with a possible D match to TRBD1 (5 bases). The CDR3 sequence is 15 residues long. With 6 bases removed from V and 0 bases from J, the gap between germline ends came to 16 bases. Looked up from germline, CDR1 is SGHRS and CDR2 is YFSETQ.

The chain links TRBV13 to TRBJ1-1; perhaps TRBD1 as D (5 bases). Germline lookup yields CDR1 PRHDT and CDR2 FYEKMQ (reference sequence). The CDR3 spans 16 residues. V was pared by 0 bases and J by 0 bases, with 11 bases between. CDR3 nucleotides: TGTGCCAGCAGCTTAGGGATCAGGGAAATGAACACTGAAGCTTTCTTT. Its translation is CASSLGIREMNTEAFF.

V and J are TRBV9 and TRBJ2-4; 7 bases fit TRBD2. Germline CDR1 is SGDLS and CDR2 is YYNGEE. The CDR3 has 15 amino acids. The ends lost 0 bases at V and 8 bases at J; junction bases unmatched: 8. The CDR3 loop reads CASSVVGLLGDIQYF. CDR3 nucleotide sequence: TGTGCCAGCAGCGTAGTGGGACTATTGGGGGACATTCAGTACTTC.

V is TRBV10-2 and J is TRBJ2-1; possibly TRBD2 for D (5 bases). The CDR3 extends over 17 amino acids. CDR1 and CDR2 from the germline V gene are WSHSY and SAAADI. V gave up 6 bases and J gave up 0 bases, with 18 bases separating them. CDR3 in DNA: TGCGCCAGCAGCCGACCTCTGGACTCAAGCTCCTACAATGAGCAGTTCTTC. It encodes CASSRPLDSSSYNEQFF.

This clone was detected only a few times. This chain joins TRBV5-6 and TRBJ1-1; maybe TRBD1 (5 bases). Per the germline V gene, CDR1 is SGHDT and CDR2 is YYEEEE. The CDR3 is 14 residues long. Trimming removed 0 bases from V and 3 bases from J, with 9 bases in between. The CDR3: CASSLGAGYTEAFF. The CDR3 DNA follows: TGTGCCAGCAGCTTGGGGGCAGGGTACACTGAAGCTTTCTTT.

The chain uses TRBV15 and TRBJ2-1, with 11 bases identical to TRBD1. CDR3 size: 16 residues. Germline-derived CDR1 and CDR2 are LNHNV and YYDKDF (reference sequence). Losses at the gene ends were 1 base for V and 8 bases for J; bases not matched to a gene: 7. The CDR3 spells CATSRADRGRFDEQFF. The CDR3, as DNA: TGTGCCACCAGCAGAGCGGACAGGGGGCGGTTCGATGAGCAGTTCTTC.

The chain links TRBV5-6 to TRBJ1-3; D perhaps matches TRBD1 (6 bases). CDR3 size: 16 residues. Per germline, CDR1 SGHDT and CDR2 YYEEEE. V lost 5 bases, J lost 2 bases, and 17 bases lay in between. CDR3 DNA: TGTGCCAGCAGTTACGGGGGAGGGACAACTGGAAACACCATATATTTT. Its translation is CASSYGGGTTGNTIYF.

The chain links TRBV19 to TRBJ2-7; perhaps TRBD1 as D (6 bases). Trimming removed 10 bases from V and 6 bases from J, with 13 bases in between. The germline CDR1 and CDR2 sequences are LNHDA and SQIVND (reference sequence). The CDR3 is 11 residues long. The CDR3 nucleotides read TGTGCCACGGGACATCGTACCGAGCAGTACTTC. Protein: CATGHRTEQYF.

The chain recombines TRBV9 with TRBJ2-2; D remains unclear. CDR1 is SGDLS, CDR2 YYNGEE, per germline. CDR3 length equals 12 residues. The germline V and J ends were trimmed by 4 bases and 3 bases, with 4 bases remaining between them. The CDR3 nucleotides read TGTGCCAGCAGCCCGGACACCGGGGAGCTGTTTTTT. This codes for CASSPDTGELFF.

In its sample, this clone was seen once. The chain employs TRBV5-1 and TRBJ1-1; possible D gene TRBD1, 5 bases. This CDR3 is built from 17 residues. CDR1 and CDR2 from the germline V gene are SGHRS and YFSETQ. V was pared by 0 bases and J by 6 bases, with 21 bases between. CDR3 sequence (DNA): TGCGCCAGCAGCTTGGGGGAGGGGAGGAGTATTCGGGCTGAAGCTTTCTTT. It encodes CASSLGEGRSIRAEAFF.